Sequencing of this TCR beta chain was carried out in a study of cytomegalovirus exposure and HLA in healthy donors. Study overall: A preliminary data release comprised roughly 85 million unique TCRs obtained from HLA-typed donors. Study findings and constraints: Most TCR sequences were uncommon, yet certain public TCRs appeared in many donors. A prior analysis recorded that most TCR beta V segments were productive about 87% or about 30% of the time.

Amplification used 60 Vbeta primers and 13 Jbeta primers. The authors' processing: Among the unique TCR beta chains that a later analysis counted, 80 million to 100 million in all, about 12 million were shared. Sequencing used immunoSEQ multiplex PCR; TCRdb keeps in-frame clones, though not all of them. V and J calls plus clone size are reproduced from that table; the DNA served to infer D and trimming. Of roughly 170,000 clones in the sample, about three quarters are singletons; the top ten hold 2.5%. Trimming removed 6 bases from V and 5 bases from J; junction bases left unmatched: 6. The germline V gene has CDR1 MNHEY and CDR2 SVGAGI. The CDR3 is made up of 14 amino acids. As to this clone: Its cognate antigen is unknown.

V gene TRBV6-5 combines with J gene TRBJ2-1; 8 bases are a match to TRBD1. Sequencing input: PBMCs. This clonotype was obtained from a female donor in good health and CMV-seronegative. The CDR3 region is CASSPGTGNNEQFF. CDR3 nucleotides: TGTGCCAGCAGCCCCGGGACAGGTAACAATGAGCAGTTCTTC.